These T cell receptor beta chains were read from a single sample in a study of T-cell reconstitution after alpha-beta-depleted transplantation in children. TCRdb redid the calling of the PCR reads with MiXCR, one entry per CDR3 protein. The sample contains around 370,000 distinct CDR3 sequences, about 9.4% of which appear only once. Sequencing was performed on PBMCs from the stem cell graft donor, taken from the stem cell graft. Receptor source: a human donor who donated a stem cell graft to a child with acute lymphoblastic leukemia. Each CDR3 is given with its conserved first and last residue. D genes are given only for firm matches. Clone size is stated in some rows and not others, as once, few, many or a class when expanded.

few,TRBJ1-5,TRBD1,TRBV28,CASSPKDRDPHQPQHF,TGTGCCAGCAGTCCAAAGGACAGGGATCCCCATCAGCCCCAGCATTTT
.,TRBJ1-2,.,TRBV7-9,CASRREGREDGYTF,TGTGCCAGCCGTAGGGAGGGCCGGGAGGATGGCTACACCTTC
.,TRBJ2-2,TRBD1,TRBV2,CASSYRGANAGELFF,TGTGCCAGCAGTTACAGGGGTGCAAATGCGGGGGAGCTGTTTTTT
many,TRBJ2-1,.,TRBV12-3/TRBV12-4,CASSLISNNEQFF,TGTGCCAGCAGTTTAATCTCCAACAATGAGCAGTTCTTC
.,TRBJ2-7,TRBD1,TRBV10-3,CAVGDRDEQYF,TGTGCCGTAGGGGACAGGGACGAGCAGTACTTC
many,TRBJ2-1,TRBD2,TRBV7-9,CASSLGGLAYNEQFF,TGTGCCAGCAGCTTAGGGGGACTAGCCTACAATGAGCAGTTCTTC
.,TRBJ2-2,TRBD2,TRBV12-3/TRBV12-4,CASSRWGLVNTGELFF,TGTGCCAGCAGTCGATGGGGACTAGTTAACACCGGGGAGCTGTTTTTT
once,TRBJ1-1,.,TRBV10-1,CASSELWNTEAFF,TGCGCCAGCAGTGAGCTTTGGAACACTGAAGCTTTCTTT
many,TRBJ1-2,.,TRBV20-1,CSTTGLHYGYTF,TGCAGCACCACGGGGTTGCACTATGGCTACACCTTC
.,TRBJ2-5,.,TRBV7-2,CASSQYSRKETQYF,TGTGCCAGCAGCCAGTACAGTAGAAAAGAGACCCAGTACTTC
.,TRBJ1-3,.,TRBV3-1,CASSQTPGHSGNTIYF,TGTGCCAGCAGCCAAACTCCAGGACATTCTGGAAACACCATATATTTT
many,TRBJ2-3,TRBD2,TRBV10-2,CASSAPAGGPADTQYF,TGCGCCAGCAGTGCTCCAGCGGGAGGGCCAGCAGATACGCAGTATTTT
few,TRBJ2-6,TRBD1,TRBV9,CASSVRTGSSSGANVLTF,TGTGCCAGCAGCGTACGGACAGGGTCCTCCTCTGGGGCCAACGTCCTGACTTTC
few,TRBJ2-1,TRBD2,TRBV25-1,CASSAPGLAGQSYNEQFF,TGTGCCAGCAGTGCCCCGGGACTAGCGGGGCAGTCCTACAATGAGCAGTTCTTC
.,TRBJ1-2,.,TRBV12-3/TRBV12-4,CASTRWGKLAGYTF,TGTGCCAGCACCCGTTGGGGAAAGTTAGCCGGCTACACCTTC
.,TRBJ2-2,.,TRBV27,CAFGNNRVYTGELFF,TGTGCCTTCGGGAACAACAGGGTGTACACCGGGGAGCTGTTTTTT
.,TRBJ2-3,.,TRBV4-1,CASSQGPGGILTDTQYF,TGCGCCAGCAGCCAAGGTCCCGGAGGGATCCTCACAGATACGCAGTATTTT
few,TRBJ2-1,.,TRBV5-1,CASRPLGSEQFF,TGCGCCAGCCGTCCCCTTGGGAGTGAGCAGTTCTTC
.,TRBJ2-1,TRBD2,TRBV20-1,CSARQLAGIYNEQFF,TGCAGTGCTCGCCAGCTAGCGGGGATCTACAATGAGCAGTTCTTC
.,TRBJ2-1,TRBD2,TRBV4-2,CASSQGTSGKNEQFF,TGTGCCAGCAGCCAAGGGACTAGCGGGAAGAATGAGCAGTTCTTC
many,TRBJ1-5,.,TRBV4-1,CASSGPGRVQPQHF,TGCGCCAGCAGTGGCCCAGGGAGGGTTCAGCCCCAGCATTTT
few,TRBJ2-1,.,TRBV6-5,CASSYSARGNEQFF,TGTGCCAGCAGTTATTCGGCTCGCGGGAATGAGCAGTTCTTC
.,TRBJ2-1,TRBD2,TRBV4-1,CASSQEGKREEGQFF,TGCGCCAGCAGCCAAGAGGGCAAGCGGGAGGAGGGGCAGTTCTTC
few,TRBJ1-5,.,TRBV20-1,CSASPPGESQPQHF,TGCAGTGCCAGCCCCCCGGGGGAGAGTCAGCCCCAGCATTTT
once,TRBJ2-5,TRBD1,TRBV5-4,CASSPRTGDGQETQYF,TGTGCCAGCAGCCCTAGGACAGGGGATGGCCAAGAGACCCAGTACTTC
many,TRBJ2-3,.,TRBV20-1,CSARARESGTTDTQYF,TGCAGTGCTAGAGCACGGGAGAGCGGCACCACAGATACGCAGTATTTT
few,TRBJ2-7,.,TRBV5-1,CASSLVSLDPIYEQYF,TGCGCCAGCAGCTTGGTTTCGCTGGACCCCATCTACGAGCAGTACTTC
many,TRBJ1-1,.,TRBV12-3/TRBV12-4,CASSFPGNTEAFF,TGTGCCAGCAGTTTTCCAGGGAACACTGAAGCTTTCTTT
many,TRBJ2-5,.,TRBV7-6,CASSRTVVQETQYF,TGTGCCAGCAGCCGCACGGTCGTACAAGAGACCCAGTACTTC
many,TRBJ2-3,TRBD2,TRBV5-1,CASRRTSGTTDTQYF,TGCGCCAGCAGGCGGACTAGCGGGACGACAGATACGCAGTATTTT
.,TRBJ2-2,TRBD1,TRBV20-1,CSARGTATGELFF,TGCAGTGCTAGGGGGACAGCAACCGGGGAGCTGTTTTTT
many,TRBJ1-5,.,TRBV20-1,CSAKVSRGNQPQHF,TGCAGTGCCAAGGTTTCCAGGGGCAATCAGCCCCAGCATTTT
.,TRBJ2-7,TRBD2,TRBV7-2,CASSSRPGLRYEQYF,TGTGCCAGCAGCTCCCGACCGGGACTACGCTACGAGCAGTACTTC
.,TRBJ2-2,.,TRBV4-2,CASSQGADTGELFF,TGTGCCAGCAGCCAAGGTGCGGACACCGGGGAGCTGTTTTTT
.,TRBJ2-1,.,TRBV11-2,CASSSPPMVGEQFF,TGTGCCAGCAGCTCGCCGCCTATGGTAGGTGAGCAGTTCTTC
.,TRBJ2-3,TRBD1,TRBV12-3/TRBV12-4,CASNFGTASTDTQYF,TGTGCCAGCAATTTCGGGACAGCGAGCACAGATACGCAGTATTTT
.,TRBJ2-5,TRBD2,TRBV20-1,CSASQRGLGETQYF,TGCAGTGCTAGCCAGCGGGGATTGGGGGAGACCCAGTACTTC
many,TRBJ1-3,.,TRBV19,CASKLGNTIYF,TGTGCCAGTAAACTTGGAAACACCATATATTTT
.,TRBJ1-1,.,TRBV5-1,CASSLGSGLAEAFF,TGCGCCAGCAGCTTGGGGTCAGGGTTGGCTGAAGCTTTCTTT
.,TRBJ1-4,.,TRBV7-2,CASSPRRLTNEKLFF,TGTGCCAGCAGCCCCCGGAGGTTAACTAATGAAAAACTGTTTTTT
.,TRBJ2-7,TRBD2,TRBV12-3/TRBV12-4,CASSLWASGRSSYEQYF,TGTGCCAGCAGTTTATGGGCTAGCGGGAGGAGCTCCTACGAGCAGTACTTC
.,TRBJ2-7,TRBD2,TRBV20-1,CSVMGLAGSYEQYF,TGCAGTGTTATGGGACTAGCGGGCTCCTACGAGCAGTACTTC
many,TRBJ2-4,.,TRBV20-1,CSARDGTAAKNIQYF,TGCAGTGCTAGAGACGGGACCGCGGCCAAAAACATTCAGTACTTC
few,TRBJ2-7,TRBD1,TRBV14,CASSHPGQGAYEQYF,TGTGCCAGCAGCCACCCGGGACAGGGGGCCTACGAGCAGTACTTC
.,TRBJ1-5,TRBD1,TRBV6-5,CASSYRAGGLDQPQHF,TGTGCCAGCAGTTACCGGGCAGGGGGTCTGGATCAGCCCCAGCATTTT